The rows below give T cell receptor beta chains drawn from one sample of a study of CXCR3 chemokines and chemotherapy response in bladder cancer. One entry per CDR3 protein results from TCRdb running MiXCR on the PCR reads. The sample holds roughly 5,000 distinct CDR3 sequences; 13% to 15% are singletons and the top ten take roughly 10%. Sampling was done from a patient whose treatment included neoadjuvant chemotherapy. Receptors originate from a human donor with bladder cancer that responded to neoadjuvant chemotherapy. Both conserved end residues are part of each CDR3. The D gene is left open where the match is weak. Clone size is shown for a subset of rows, as once, few, many or a class of expanded clone.

V	size	D	J	CDR3	DNA
TRBV19	many	-	TRBJ1-5	CASSIAGLYSNQPQHF	TGTGCCAGTAGTATAGCGGGGCTGTATAGCAATCAGCCCCAGCATTTT
TRBV10-3	medium-sized	TRBD2	TRBJ2-7	CAISESSFQGGRISEQYF	TGTGCCATCAGTGAGTCTTCGTTTCAGGGCGGGAGAATATCCGAGCAGTACTTC
TRBV19	many	TRBD2	TRBJ2-1	CASRMSGRAMGYNEQFF	TGTGCCAGTAGGATGAGCGGGAGGGCCATGGGATACAATGAGCAGTTCTTC
TRBV18	many	TRBD1	TRBJ1-4	CASSPNIRTGGNEKLFF	TGTGCCAGCTCACCCAACATCAGGACAGGGGGCAACGAAAAACTGTTTTTT
TRBV6-1	large	-	TRBJ1-5	CASSTGTAWANQPQHF	TGTGCCAGCAGCACCGGGACGGCCTGGGCAAATCAGCCCCAGCATTTT
TRBV30	many	-	TRBJ1-5	CAWSVGRRNQPQHF	TGTGCCTGGAGTGTGGGGAGGCGCAATCAGCCCCAGCATTTT
TRBV29-1	many	TRBD2	TRBJ2-1	CSVPPGGRAYNEQFF	TGCAGCGTCCCCCCAGGCGGGAGGGCCTACAATGAGCAGTTCTTC
TRBV6-5	many	-	TRBJ2-5	CASSSYRDKEGTQYF	TGTGCCAGCAGTTCCTACCGGGACAAGGAGGGGACCCAGTACTTC
TRBV11-2	-	-	TRBJ2-1	CASSLERASFSEQFF	TGTGCCAGCAGCTTAGAAAGGGCTAGTTTTAGTGAGCAGTTCTTC
TRBV11-1	many	-	TRBJ2-7	CASSSSGLYEQYF	TGTGCCAGCAGCTCCTCAGGGCTCTACGAGCAGTACTTC
TRBV29-1	many	TRBD1	TRBJ1-3	CSAGQGTGNTIYF	TGCAGCGCCGGACAGGGAACTGGAAACACCATATATTTT
TRBV6-5	medium-sized	-	TRBJ2-1	CASSYSQGNEQFF	TGTGCCAGCAGTTACTCGCAGGGGAATGAGCAGTTCTTC
TRBV12-3/TRBV12-4	many	TRBD1	TRBJ2-2	CASSSTGKDTGELFF	TGTGCCAGCAGTTCGACAGGGAAGGACACCGGGGAGCTGTTTTTT
TRBV6-5	medium-sized	-	TRBJ2-7	CASRGRRSHEQYF	TGTGCCAGCAGGGGGCGAAGGTCCCACGAGCAGTACTTC
TRBV6-5	many	-	TRBJ2-1	CASSYGPGAGNEQFF	TGTGCCAGCAGTTACGGTCCGGGAGCGGGCAATGAGCAGTTCTTC
TRBV6-1	large	-	TRBJ1-1	CASIRGSLMNTEAFF	TGTGCCAGCATAAGGGGCAGCCTTATGAACACTGAAGCTTTCTTT
TRBV20-1	few	-	TRBJ2-7	CSALLLGDSSYEQYF	TGCAGTGCCTTACTACTAGGCGACTCCTCCTACGAGCAGTACTTC
TRBV6-5	medium-sized	-	TRBJ2-3	CASSWSYSTDTQYF	TGTGCCAGCAGTTGGTCCTATTCCACAGATACGCAGTATTTT
TRBV29-1	medium-sized	TRBD1	TRBJ2-3	CSAMGQGVTDTQYF	TGCAGCGCTATGGGACAGGGAGTCACAGATACGCAGTATTTT
TRBV12-3/TRBV12-4	few	TRBD2	TRBJ2-7	CASSLTASGPYEQYF	TGTGCCAGCAGTTTAACTGCTAGCGGACCATACGAGCAGTACTTC
TRBV27	many	TRBD2	TRBJ2-7	CASSSQLAGASEQYF	TGTGCCAGCAGTTCCCAACTAGCGGGAGCCTCCGAGCAGTACTTC
TRBV6-1	medium-sized	-	TRBJ2-7	CASSAGSVSYEQYF	TGTGCCAGCAGCGCCGGGTCGGTATCCTACGAGCAGTACTTC
TRBV2	-	-	TRBJ1-1	CASSDPRVNTEAFF	TGTGCCAGCAGTGACCCTCGGGTGAACACTGAAGCTTTCTTT